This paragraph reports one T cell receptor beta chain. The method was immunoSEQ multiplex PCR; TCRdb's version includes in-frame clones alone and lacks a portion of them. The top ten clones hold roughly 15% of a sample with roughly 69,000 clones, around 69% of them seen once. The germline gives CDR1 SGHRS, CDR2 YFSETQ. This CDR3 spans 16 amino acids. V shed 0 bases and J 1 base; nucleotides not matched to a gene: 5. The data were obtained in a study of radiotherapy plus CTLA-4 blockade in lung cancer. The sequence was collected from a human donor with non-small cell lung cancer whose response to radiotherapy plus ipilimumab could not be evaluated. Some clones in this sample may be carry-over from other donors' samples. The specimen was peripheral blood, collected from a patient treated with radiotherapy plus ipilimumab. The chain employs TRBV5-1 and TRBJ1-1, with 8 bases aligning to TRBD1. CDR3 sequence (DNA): TGCGCCAGCAGCTTGGGGCCGACAGGGGCGAACACTGAAGCTTTCTTT. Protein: CASSLGPTGANTEAFF.